The T cell receptor (beta chain) under discussion was sequenced for a study of T cell repertoires in cytomegalovirus infection. Points from the study as a whole: The ex vivo response showed dominance by HLA-C-restricted CMV-specific TCR beta clonotypes.

A remark on this clonotype: The antigen remains undetermined.

Germline CDR1 SNHLY, CDR2 FYNNEI. The CDR3 spans 16 residues. V was clipped by 6 bases and J by 3 bases; unmatched bases: 6. TCRdb re-called the reads through MiXCR, storing one row per CDR3 protein. The table has about 340,000 distinct CDR3 sequences, about 27% seen once. The clonotype was recovered from a human donor in good health (CMV status not recorded). Some clones in this sample may be carry-over from other donors' samples. Sample: cultured PBMCs, taken from culture after CMV antigen stimulation. The chain recombines TRBV2 with TRBJ2-3; 13 nucleotides match TRBD2. CDR3 nucleotide sequence: TGTGCCAGCAGAAGACTAGCGGGAGGAGGAACAGATACGCAGTATTTT. Translated: CASRRLAGGGTDTQYF.